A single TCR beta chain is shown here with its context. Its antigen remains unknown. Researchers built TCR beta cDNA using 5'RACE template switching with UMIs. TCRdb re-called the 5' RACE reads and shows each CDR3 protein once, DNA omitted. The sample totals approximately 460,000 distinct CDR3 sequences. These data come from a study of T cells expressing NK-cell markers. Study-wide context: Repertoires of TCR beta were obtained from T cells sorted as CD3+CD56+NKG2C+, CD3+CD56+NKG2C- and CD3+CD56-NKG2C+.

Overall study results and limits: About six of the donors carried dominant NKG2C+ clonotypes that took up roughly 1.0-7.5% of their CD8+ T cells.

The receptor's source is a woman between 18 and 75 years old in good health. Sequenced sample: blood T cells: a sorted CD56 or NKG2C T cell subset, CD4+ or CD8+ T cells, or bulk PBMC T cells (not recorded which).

This chain's CDR3 is CSVRGQGTYEQYF. The chain carries TRBV29-1 and TRBJ2-7; the TCRdb call, TRBD1, lacks DNA for checking. The CDR3 runs to 13 residues. The germline V gene has CDR1 SQVTM and CDR2 ANQGSEA.